The 25 T cell receptor beta chains below all came from one sample that was sequenced in a study of identical twins (dated by TCRdb to the mid-2010s). The receptor library was made with 5' RACE. The reads were generated on an Illumina HiSeq 2000. Using fastp at Q25 and MiXCR, TCRdb reprocessed the public reads and kept productive beta chains. Under each unique CDR3 protein, matching rows form one entry showing the most common genes and DNA. This sample holds about 190,000 distinct CDR3 sequences; approximately 15% were observed only once. Around two fifths of the sample is taken by the ten largest. These data were also filed under a second study, of T cells expressing NK-cell markers.

Source material: CD8+ T cells sorted from blood. The source is a woman under 30 in good health.

This clonotype showed up just a few times. The chain has TRBV10-2 and TRBJ1-1, with D maybe TRBD1 (5 bases). This CDR3 comprises 16 residues. V shed 6 bases and J shed 4 bases, with 21 bases lying between them. Germline V gene lookup returns CDR1 WSHSY and CDR2 SAAADI. The CDR3 loop reads CASRSPGTFSRTEAFF. The DNA for the CDR3 is TGCGCCAGCAGATCCCCGGGGACCTTTTCCCGCACTGAAGCTTTCTTT.

In this sample, this clonotype turned up many times. J is TRBJ2-7 and V is TRBV5-1; D remains unclear. Trimming cost V 4 bases and J 2 bases, with 13 bases left between them. Germline lookup yields CDR1 SGHRS and CDR2 YFSETQ. The CDR3 is 14 residues long. The CDR3 coding sequence is TGCGCCAGCAGCCTCACGAAAGGGCCCTACGAGCAGTACTTC. This sequence encodes CASSLTKGPYEQYF.

This clonotype was found a few times. This chain connects TRBV6-4 to TRBJ2-3; 7 nucleotides match TRBD2. The germline gives CDR1 MRHNA, CDR2 SNTAGT. The CDR3 contains 16 residues. V lost 0 bases, J lost 2 bases, and 5 bases stayed unmatched. This CDR3 reads CASSDSASGHTDTQYF. CDR3 sequence (DNA): TGTGCCAGCAGTGACTCGGCTAGCGGCCACACAGATACGCAGTATTTT.

This clonotype was detected only a few times. V gene TRBV5-1 combines with J gene TRBJ1-1; D ambiguous. The CDR3 length is 11 residues. Germline assignment: CDR1 SGHRS and CDR2 YFSETQ. The V gene lost 7 bases and the J gene lost 3 bases, with 7 bases spanning the gap. For the CDR3, the DNA is TGCGCCAGCCAGACCGACACTGAAGCTTTCTTT. Residues: CASQTDTEAFF.

The V call is TRBV7-2, the J call TRBJ2-7; the D is unclear. CDR3 length: 14 residues. The V end was cut by 6 bases, the J end by 2 bases, with 14 bases between. CDR1 SGHTA and CDR2 FQGNSA come from the germline V gene. The CDR3 loop reads CASREHLRAYEQYF. As DNA, the CDR3 is TGTGCCAGCAGAGAGCACCTAAGAGCCTACGAGCAGTACTTC.

The chain employs TRBV6-5 and TRBJ1-5; 7 bases align to TRBD1. Looked up from germline, CDR1 is MNHEY and CDR2 is SVGAGI. Trimming removed 2 bases from V and 6 bases from J; junction bases left unmatched: 4. This CDR3 comprises 14 residues. Here the CDR3 DNA reads TGTGCCAGCAGTTACGGGACAGCAAGTCAGCCCCAGCATTTT. Protein product: CASSYGTASQPQHF.

The gene calls are TRBV29-1 and TRBJ2-7; no clear D. The CDR3 has 13 amino acids. Trimming pared 4 bases from V and 2 bases from J, leaving 12 bases between. Germline CDR1 SQVTM, CDR2 ANQGSEA. The CDR3 DNA is TGCAGCGTTGGCTACGAGTCCACCTACGAGCAGTACTTC. Its translation: CSVGYESTYEQYF.

The chain joins TRBV29-1 to TRBJ2-7, with D tentatively TRBD1 or TRBD2 (5 bases each). This CDR3 is built from 13 residues. Germline lookup yields CDR1 SQVTM and CDR2 ANQGSEA. Between the trimmed V and J ends, which lost 6 bases and 2 bases, there was a span of 14 bases. CDR3: CSVRDGETYEQYF. Written as DNA, the CDR3 is TGCAGCGTCCGGGACGGAGAAACCTACGAGCAGTACTTC.

The chain links TRBV5-6 to TRBJ2-1; TRBD1 is a possible D gene (5 bases). Germline CDR1 SGHDT, CDR2 YYEEEE. Deletions cut 4 bases from V and 0 bases from J, with 8 bases between. The CDR3 runs to 14 residues. CDR3 in DNA: TGTGCCAGCAGCCAGGGCTTCTCCTACAATGAGCAGTTCTTC. Protein product: CASSQGFSYNEQFF.

V usage is TRBV20-1 and J usage is TRBJ2-2; D is possibly TRBD1 (5 bases). Germline V gene sequence: CDR1 DFQATT, CDR2 SNEGSKA (reference sequence). This CDR3 has 16 amino acids. V was cut by 5 bases and J by 2 bases, with 18 bases left in between. For the CDR3, the DNA is TGCAGTGCTTTTTTTCAGGGAAGGGCCAACACCGGGGAGCTGTTTTTT. This gives the protein CSAFFQGRANTGELFF.

In its sample, this clonotype was seen a few times. The chain joins TRBV28 to TRBJ2-3; TRBD1 aligns across 10 bases. Germline trimming cut 5 bases from V and 3 bases from J; bases unmatched to any gene: 2. This CDR3 is built from 14 residues. CDR1 and CDR2 from the germline V gene are MDHEN and SYDVKM. The CDR3: CASSRDRGTDTQYF. CDR3 bases: TGTGCCAGCAGTCGGGACAGGGGTACAGATACGCAGTATTTT.

There are a few counts of this clonotype. This chain links TRBV13 with TRBJ1-4, with D unclear. There are 13 residues in the CDR3. Germline-derived CDR1 and CDR2 are PRHDT and FYEKMQ (reference sequence). Between the trimmed V and J ends, which lost 5 bases and 7 bases, there was a span of 11 bases. CDR3 sequence: CASSPPGFEKLFF. CDR3 in DNA: TGTGCCAGCAGCCCCCCGGGGTTTGAAAAACTGTTTTTT.

The chain joins TRBV19 to TRBJ2-7, with 7 bases identical to TRBD2. V trimming: 3 bases; J trimming: 4 bases; junction bases outside the gene matches: 9. Germline V gene data show CDR1 as LNHDA and CDR2 as SQIVND (reference sequence). The CDR3 has 15 residues. The CDR3 nucleotides read TGTGCCAGTAGTATTGAAGCTAGCGGACCGTACGAGCAGTACTTC. Translated, it gives CASSIEASGPYEQYF.

V usage is TRBV5-6 and J usage is TRBJ1-1; no reliable D call. Germline V gene lookup returns CDR1 SGHDT and CDR2 YYEEEE. The ends were cut back, 4 bases at V and 1 base at J, with 11 bases in the middle. This CDR3 has 14 amino acids. CDR3 nucleotides: TGTGCCAGCAGCAAATGGGAATGGAACACTGAAGCTTTCTTT. This translates into CASSKWEWNTEAFF.

Many counts were recorded for this clonotype. The J gene is TRBJ1-2, the V gene TRBV14; D perhaps matches TRBD1 (6 bases). Germline V gene lookup returns CDR1 SGHDN and CDR2 FVKESK. Deletions cut 5 bases from V and 5 bases from J, with 12 bases between. The CDR3 extends over 13 amino acids. The CDR3 bases are TGTGCCAGCAGCACCGGGACAAATTATGGCTACACCTTC. Protein: CASSTGTNYGYTF. The full variable domain, with the rest looked up from reference TRBV14 and TRBJ1-2, is EAGVTQFPSHSVIEKGQTVTLRCDPISGHDNLYWYRRVMGKEIKFLLHFVKESKQDESGMPNNRFLAERTGGTYSTLKVQPAELEDSGVYFCASSTGTNYGYTFGSGTRLTVV.

There are a few counts of this clonotype. The genes are TRBV2 and TRBJ2-5; D unclear. The V end lost 1 base, the J end lost 5 bases, and 8 bases lay between the germline ends. Germline V CDR1 and CDR2: SNHLY, FYNNEI. The CDR3 totals 13 residues. The CDR3 coding sequence is TGTGCCAGCAGTGAAGAAGCTTGGGAGACCCAGTACTTC. The encoded protein is CASSEEAWETQYF.

This rearrangement joins TRBV29-1 to TRBJ2-2, with D possibly being TRBD1 or TRBD2 (5 bases each). CDR3 length: 13 residues. The V and J ends lost 6 bases and 1 base respectively, with 9 bases between them. Per germline, CDR1 SQVTM and CDR2 ANQGSEA. The CDR3, as DNA: TGCAGCGTGGGGGACGGGAACACCGGGGAGCTGTTTTTT. Translated, it gives CSVGDGNTGELFF.

The chain couples TRBV13 to TRBJ2-1, with D hard to call. Germline CDR1 PRHDT, CDR2 FYEKMQ (reference sequence). V was trimmed by 4 bases and J by 7 bases, leaving 5 bases between them. The CDR3 covers 11 residues. The CDR3, as DNA: TGTGCCAGCAGCTCGAAAAATGAGCAGTTCTTC. This gives the protein CASSSKNEQFF.

V gene TRBV7-9 combines with J gene TRBJ2-1; D is tentatively TRBD1 or TRBD2 (5 bases each). Germline CDR1 is SEHNR and CDR2 is FQNEAQ (reference sequence). This CDR3 has 11 amino acids. The CDR3 region has the DNA TGTGTGGGACGGACCCTCAATGAGCAGTTCTTC. Residues: CVGRTLNEQFF.

The chain joins TRBV27 to TRBJ2-7; weak D call: TRBD1 (6 bases). Trimming removed 6 bases from V and 6 bases from J, with 15 bases in between. Germline V gene lookup returns CDR1 MNHEY and CDR2 SMNVEV (reference sequence). CDR3 length: 13 amino acids. This chain's CDR3 is CASRWIQGPEQYF. The CDR3 region has the DNA TGTGCCAGCAGATGGATACAGGGACCCGAGCAGTACTTC.

This sequence joins TRBV2 and TRBJ2-4, with a weak D call TRBD1 (6 bases). Germline CDR1 is SNHLY and CDR2 is FYNNEI. V was pared by 9 bases and J by 0 bases, with 12 bases between. The CDR3 has 14 amino acids. The CDR3 sequence is CASIGQIAKNIQYF. CDR3 nucleotide sequence: TGTGCCAGTATCGGACAGATAGCCAAAAACATTCAGTACTTC.

This clonotype was seen more than once but under ten times. The genes are TRBV12-3 or TRBV12-4 and TRBJ2-2; a possible D gene is TRBD1 (5 bases). CDR3 length: 18 amino acids. The ends were cut back, 7 bases at V and 2 bases at J, with 23 bases in the middle. In DNA form, the CDR3 reads TGTGCCAGCACCTTAAGACAGCTCCGAACGAAAAACACCGGGGAGCTGTTTTTT. Its protein is CASTLRQLRTKNTGELFF.

This clonotype showed up just a few times. This chain joins TRBV12-3 or TRBV12-4 and TRBJ1-2; D not certain. The CDR3 is made up of 13 amino acids. Trimming left V 2 bases short and J 7 bases short, with 11 bases between. CDR3 in amino acids: CASSLSRTTGYTF. Here the CDR3 DNA reads TGTGCCAGCAGTTTATCCCGGACTACTGGCTACACCTTC.

This clonotype was detected a few times. The chain combines TRBV5-1 with TRBJ1-1; weak D call: TRBD1 (6 bases). The CDR3 runs 14 residues. CDR1 SGHRS and CDR2 YFSETQ come from the germline V gene. Trimming removed 4 bases at V and 0 bases at J, with 10 bases between. In DNA, the CDR3 is TGCGCCAGCAGCGGGGACACCATGAACACTGAAGCTTTCTTT. Translated, it gives CASSGDTMNTEAFF.

Only a few counts were recorded for this clonotype. The chain recombines TRBV4-3 with TRBJ2-2; maybe TRBD1 (6 bases). Deletions cut 2 bases from V and 5 bases from J, with 9 bases between. This CDR3 region has 14 residues. Germline loops: CDR1 LGHNA, CDR2 YSLEER. The CDR3 DNA reads TGCGCCAGCAGCCAATATCAGGGGACCGGGGAGCTGTTTTTT. Translation: CASSQYQGTGELFF.